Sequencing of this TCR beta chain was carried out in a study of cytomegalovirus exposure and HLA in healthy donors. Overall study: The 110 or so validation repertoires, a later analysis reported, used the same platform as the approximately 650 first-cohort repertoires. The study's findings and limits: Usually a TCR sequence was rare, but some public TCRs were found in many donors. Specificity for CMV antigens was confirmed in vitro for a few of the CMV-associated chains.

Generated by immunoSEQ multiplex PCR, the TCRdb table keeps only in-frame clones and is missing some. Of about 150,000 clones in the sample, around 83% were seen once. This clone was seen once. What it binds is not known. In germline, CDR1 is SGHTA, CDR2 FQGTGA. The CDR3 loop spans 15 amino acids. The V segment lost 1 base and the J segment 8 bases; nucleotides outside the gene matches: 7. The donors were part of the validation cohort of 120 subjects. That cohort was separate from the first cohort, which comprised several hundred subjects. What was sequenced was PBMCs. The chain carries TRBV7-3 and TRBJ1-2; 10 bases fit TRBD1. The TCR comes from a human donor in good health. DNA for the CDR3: TGTGCCAGCAGCTTAATCTCCGGGACAGGGGTCGGCTACACCTTC. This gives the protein CASSLISGTGVGYTF.